This T cell receptor beta chain was retrieved from a study of blood T cell repertoires in COVID-19. The ends were cut back, 2 bases at V and 3 bases at J, with 7 bases in the middle. This CDR3 is built from 13 residues. In germline, CDR1 is MNHEY, CDR2 SVGAGI. TCRdb keeps only in-frame clones here, not all; method: immunoSEQ multiplex PCR. The sample shows about 260,000 clones, around 90% of them seen only once. Adults between about 18 and 89 years of age took part from 20 to 25 US areas. Sequenced: PBMCs or T cells enriched from blood (not recorded which). This sequence joins TRBV6-5 and TRBJ1-1, with unresolved D. This sequence originates from a woman in her forties who had been exposed to COVID-19. Here the CDR3 reads CASSYPGYTEAFF. The CDR3 DNA reads as TGTGCCAGCAGTTACCCGGGGTACACTGAAGCTTTCTTT.